This T cell receptor (beta chain) comes out of a study of cytomegalovirus exposure and HLA in healthy donors. The CDR3 is made up of 13 amino acids. Trimming took 4 bases from V and 1 from J, leaving 7 bases between them. Germline V gives CDR1 PRHDT, CDR2 FYEKMQ (reference sequence). Study-wide results and limits: The CMV antigen specificity of a few CMV-associated chains was confirmed through in vitro analysis.

Regarding this clone: As yet, its antigen is unknown.

PCR was performed using 60 Vbeta and 13 Jbeta primers. In the authors' workflow: In a later analysis, around 10 million of approximately 81 million unique beta chains occurred in at least two donors. Method: immunoSEQ multiplex PCR; TCRdb's copy keeps in-frame clones and lacks some. D and trimming come from the DNA, and the V and J calls and clone size come from that table. The sample lists approximately 160,000 clones; more than 75% were seen once. The chain has TRBV13 and TRBJ2-5; a possible D gene is TRBD2 (5 bases). This TCR was recovered from a girl aged 2 to 10 in good health and CMV-seropositive. Sample: PBMCs. CDR3 protein: CASSSDSQETQYF. CDR3 DNA: TGTGCCAGCAGCTCGGACTCCCAAGAGACCCAGTACTTC. The complete variable domain, with remaining parts taken from reference TRBV13 and TRBJ2-5, reads AAGVIQSPRHLIKEKRETATLKCYPIPRHDTVYWYQQGPGQDPQFLISFYEKMQSDKGSIPDRFSAQQFSDYHSELNMSSLELGDSALYFCASSSDSQETQYFGPGTRLLVL.